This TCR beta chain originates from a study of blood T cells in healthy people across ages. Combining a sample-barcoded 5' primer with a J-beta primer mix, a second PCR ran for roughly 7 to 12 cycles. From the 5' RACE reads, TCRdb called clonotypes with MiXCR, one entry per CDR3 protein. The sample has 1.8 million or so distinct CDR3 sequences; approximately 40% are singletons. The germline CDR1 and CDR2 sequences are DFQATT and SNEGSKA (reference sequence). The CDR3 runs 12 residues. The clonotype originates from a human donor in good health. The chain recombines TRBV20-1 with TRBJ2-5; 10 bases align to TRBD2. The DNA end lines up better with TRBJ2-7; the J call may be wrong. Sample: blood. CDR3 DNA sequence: TGCAGTGCTAGAAGACTAGCGGGCGAGCAGTACTTC. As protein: CSARRLAGEQYF.